This T cell receptor beta chain was recovered during a study of human T cells and chemical hapten exposure (dated by TCRdb to the early 2020s). With regard to the full study: For sensitization, 2% DPC in acetone was applied to a 2 cm by 2 cm area of upper inner arm skin. The libraries were sequenced as a pool, and the TCR yield per sample differed mostly because of small variations in library volumes within the pool. Throughout the roughly 25-week study period, patients were also given weekly therapeutic DPC doses on the scalp. The study tracked peripheral blood TCR repertoire changes in vivo during primary and secondary sensitization to the hapten diphenylcyclopropenone (DPC) in alopecia patients. The patient cohort, mostly female, included alopecia areata with under or over 50% scalp involvement, alopecia totalis and alopecia universalis. For TCR sequencing, blood came from some 31 alopecia patients at anywhere from one to four time points (pre-sensitization, 2, 6 and 24 weeks). Patch testing on the upper back used Finn chambers containing 0.01% DPC, with scoring done after 6 days according to International Contact Dermatitis Research Group standards. Blood samples were taken from patients before sensitization (week 0) and then at 2, 6 and about 24 weeks after DPC sensitization. The paper as a whole reports these results and caveats: Significantly more large CDR3 similarity clusters were formed by expanded TCRs than by pre-sensitization or healthy control sets, consistent with antigen-driven responses. The number of TCRs above 1 in 1000 frequency did not change with DPC sensitization; there was no evidence of global repertoire structure alterations. Repeated subsampling changed both the strength of the expansion versus patch-test correlation and the threshold at which the correlation became significant. Patch test score correlated positively with the number of PT1 expanded TCRs, reaching significance at thresholds 8, 16 and 32 but not at 4. Because every patient had alopecia, a presumed autoimmune disease, the patients' immune response might differ from that of healthy individuals.

From V the trimming removes 5 bases and from J it removes 6 bases, while the gene matches leave 9 bases of the junction unaccounted for. There are 15 amino acids in the CDR3, from cysteine to phenylalanine inclusive. Of the read, only the CDR3 DNA is kept; its 45 bases are in frame from base 1. In light of the paper, this sample's time point label describes: pre-sensitization, week 0. The treatment or condition label on this specimen signifies: therapeutic diphenylcyclopropenone sensitization with weekly scalp DPC. At each patch-test visit, blood was drawn before the patch test was applied. To be eligible, patients had to be aged 18 to 70, diagnosed with alopecia and judged suitable for DPC therapy, while pregnant patients were excluded. Total RNA was isolated from unfractionated whole blood collected in Tempus Blood RNA tubes. The receptor library was made with RACE. Sequenced using a NextSeq 500. Library preparation attached unique molecular identifiers to individual cDNA molecules for quantitative, reproducible TCR counting. Each blood RNA sample was used to sequence both TCR alpha and TCR beta chains. From the authors' description of their analysis: The median number of TCRs per sample was approximately 98,000, ranging from about 20,000 to 750,000. V, J and CDR3 annotation of the TCR reads was carried out using the Decombinator software suite. Every sample was subsampled to the same number of TCRs (28,000) for the PS versus PT1 abundance plots. Expanded TCRs were defined as absent before sensitization and observed at least eight times at the 2-week time point. The public reads were run again by TCRdb, first through fastp at Q25 and then through MiXCR, and only productive beta chains were kept. Rows matching on CDR3 protein sequence are summarized as one entry with the most common DNA and genes. TCRdb's processing, not the authors', yielded these V and J calls. For this sample the table gives about 350,000 distinct CDR3 sequences, of which roughly 6% were detected only once. The ten largest clones capture about 7.7% of the sample.

On this clonotype itself: Which antigen it targets is not known. The sample holds no much larger clone one base away, and base qualities are not on file.

The receptor chain draws on TRBV12-3 or TRBV12-4 and TRBJ1-3; the central 8 bases match TRBD1. This sample comprised whole blood, obtained in connection with sensitization to the hapten diphenylcyclopropenone (DPC). The origin of this receptor is a woman between 18 and 30 years old with alopecia areata. Some clones in this sample may be carry-over from other donors' samples. The DNA sequence is given as TGTGCCAGCAGTCACGGACAGGGTACGACAAACACCATATATTTT. Its protein product is CASSHGQGTTNTIYF.